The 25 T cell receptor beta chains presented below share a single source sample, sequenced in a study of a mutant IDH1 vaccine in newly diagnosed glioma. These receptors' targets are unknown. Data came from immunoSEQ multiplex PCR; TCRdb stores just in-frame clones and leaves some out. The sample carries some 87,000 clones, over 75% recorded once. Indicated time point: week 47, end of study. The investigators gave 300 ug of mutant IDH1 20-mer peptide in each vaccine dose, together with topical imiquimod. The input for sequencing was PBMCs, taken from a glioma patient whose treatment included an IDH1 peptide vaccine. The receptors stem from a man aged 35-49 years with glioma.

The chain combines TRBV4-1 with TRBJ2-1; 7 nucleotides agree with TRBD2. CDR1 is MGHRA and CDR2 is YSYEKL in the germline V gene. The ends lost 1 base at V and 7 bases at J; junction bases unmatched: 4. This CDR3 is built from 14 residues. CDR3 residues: CASSQAAGVNEQFF. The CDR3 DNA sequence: TGCGCCAGCAGCCAAGCGGCGGGGGTAAATGAGCAGTTCTTC.

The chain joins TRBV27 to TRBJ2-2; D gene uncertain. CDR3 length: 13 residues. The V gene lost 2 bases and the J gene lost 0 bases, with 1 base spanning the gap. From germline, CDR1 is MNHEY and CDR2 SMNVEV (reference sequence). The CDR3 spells CASSLPNTGELFF. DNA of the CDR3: TGTGCCAGCAGTTTACCGAACACCGGGGAGCTGTTTTTT.

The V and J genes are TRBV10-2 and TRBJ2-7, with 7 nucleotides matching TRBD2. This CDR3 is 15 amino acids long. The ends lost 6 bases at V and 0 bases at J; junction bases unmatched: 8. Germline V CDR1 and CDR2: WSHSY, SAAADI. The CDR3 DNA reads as TGCGCCAGCAGGAGCGGTAGCGGGCTCTCCTACGAGCAGTACTTC. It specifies CASRSGSGLSYEQYF.

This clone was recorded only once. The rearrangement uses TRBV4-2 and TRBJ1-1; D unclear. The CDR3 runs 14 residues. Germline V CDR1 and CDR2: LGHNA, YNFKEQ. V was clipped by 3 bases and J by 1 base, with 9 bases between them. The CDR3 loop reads CASSQNGKNTEAFF. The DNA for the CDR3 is TGTGCCAGCAGCCAGAACGGTAAGAACACTGAAGCTTTCTTT.

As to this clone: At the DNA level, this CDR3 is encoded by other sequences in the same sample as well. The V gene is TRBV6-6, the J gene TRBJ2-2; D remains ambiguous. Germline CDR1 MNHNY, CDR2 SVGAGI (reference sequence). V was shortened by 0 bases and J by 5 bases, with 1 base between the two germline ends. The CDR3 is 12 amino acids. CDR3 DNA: TGTGCCAGCAGTTACTCTACCGGGGAGCTGTTTTTT. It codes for CASSYSTGELFF.

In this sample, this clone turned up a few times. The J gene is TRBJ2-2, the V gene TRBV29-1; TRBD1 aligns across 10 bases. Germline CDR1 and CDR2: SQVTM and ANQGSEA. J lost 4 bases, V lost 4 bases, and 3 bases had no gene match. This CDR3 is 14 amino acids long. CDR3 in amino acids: CSVGGQGITGELFF. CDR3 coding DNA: TGCAGCGTTGGGGGACAGGGGATCACCGGGGAGCTGTTTTTT.

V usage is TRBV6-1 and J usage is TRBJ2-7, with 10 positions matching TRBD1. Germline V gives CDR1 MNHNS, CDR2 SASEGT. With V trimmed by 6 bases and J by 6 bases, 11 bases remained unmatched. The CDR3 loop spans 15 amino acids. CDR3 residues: CASSSHPGQGREQYF. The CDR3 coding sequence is TGTGCCAGCAGCTCCCACCCGGGACAGGGGCGCGAGCAGTACTTC.

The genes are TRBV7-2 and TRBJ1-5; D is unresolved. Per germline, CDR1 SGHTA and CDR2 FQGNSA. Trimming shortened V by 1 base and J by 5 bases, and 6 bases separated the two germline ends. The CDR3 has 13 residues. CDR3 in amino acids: CASSLVGDQPQHF. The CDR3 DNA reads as TGTGCCAGCAGCTTAGTTGGGGATCAGCCCCAGCATTTT.

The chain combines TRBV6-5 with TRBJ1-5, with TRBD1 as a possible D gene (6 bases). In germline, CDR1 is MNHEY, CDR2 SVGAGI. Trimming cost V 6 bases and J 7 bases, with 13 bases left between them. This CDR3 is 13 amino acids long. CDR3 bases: TGTGCCAGCAGCCGGGGACATGGACAGCCCCAGCATTTT. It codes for CASSRGHGQPQHF.

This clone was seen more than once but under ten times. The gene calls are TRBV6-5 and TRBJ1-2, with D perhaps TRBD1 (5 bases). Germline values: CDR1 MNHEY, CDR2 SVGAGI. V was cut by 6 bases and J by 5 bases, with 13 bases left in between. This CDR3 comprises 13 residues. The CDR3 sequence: CASRTRGRYGYTF. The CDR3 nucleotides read TGTGCCAGCAGGACACGGGGGAGGTATGGCTACACCTTC.

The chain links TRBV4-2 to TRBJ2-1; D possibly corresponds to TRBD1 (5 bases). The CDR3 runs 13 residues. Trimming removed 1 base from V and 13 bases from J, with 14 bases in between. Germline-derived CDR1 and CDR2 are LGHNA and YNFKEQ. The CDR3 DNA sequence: TGTGCCAGCAGCCAAGCTCCACAGGCGAATCAGTTCTTC. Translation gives CASSQAPQANQFF.

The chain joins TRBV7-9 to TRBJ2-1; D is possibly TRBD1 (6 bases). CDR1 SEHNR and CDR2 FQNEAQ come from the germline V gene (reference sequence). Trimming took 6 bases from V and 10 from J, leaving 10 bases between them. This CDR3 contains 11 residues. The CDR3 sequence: CASSLDREQFF. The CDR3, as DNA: TGTGCCAGCAGTCTCGACAGGGAGCAGTTCTTC.

The CDR3: CASSEGLDEKLFF. CDR3 in DNA: TGTGCCAGCAGTGAAGGCCTGGATGAAAAACTGTTTTTT. The chain combines TRBV2 with TRBJ1-4; D not certain. The CDR3 consists of 13 residues. V lost 1 base and J lost 6, with 6 bases in between. CDR1 and CDR2 (germline): SNHLY, FYNNEI.

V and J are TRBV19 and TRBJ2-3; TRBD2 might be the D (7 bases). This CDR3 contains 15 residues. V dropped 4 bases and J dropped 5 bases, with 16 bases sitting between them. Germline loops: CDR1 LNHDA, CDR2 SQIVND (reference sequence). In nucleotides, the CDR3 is TGTGCCAGTAGTAAGGGGGGCATAGCGGGAGATACGCAGTATTTT. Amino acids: CASSKGGIAGDTQYF.

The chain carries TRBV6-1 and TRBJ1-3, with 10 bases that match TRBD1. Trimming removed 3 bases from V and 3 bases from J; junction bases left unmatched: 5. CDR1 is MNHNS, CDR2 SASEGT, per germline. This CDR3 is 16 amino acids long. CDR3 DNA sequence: TGTGCCAGCAGTGACCGGACAGGGGGTTTTGGAAACACCATATATTTT. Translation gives CASSDRTGGFGNTIYF.

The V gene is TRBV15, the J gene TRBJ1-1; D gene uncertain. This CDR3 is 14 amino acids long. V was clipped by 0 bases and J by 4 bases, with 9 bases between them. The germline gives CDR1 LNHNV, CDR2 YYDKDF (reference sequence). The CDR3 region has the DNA TGTGCCACCAGCAGAGATGCCATTGGCACTGAAGCTTTCTTT. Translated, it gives CATSRDAIGTEAFF.

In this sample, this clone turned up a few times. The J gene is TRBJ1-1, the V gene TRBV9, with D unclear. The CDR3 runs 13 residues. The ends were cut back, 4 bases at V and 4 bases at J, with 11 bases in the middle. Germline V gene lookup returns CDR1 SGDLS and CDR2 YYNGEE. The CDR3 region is CASSSRRGTEAFF. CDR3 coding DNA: TGTGCCAGCAGCTCACGACGTGGCACTGAAGCTTTCTTT.

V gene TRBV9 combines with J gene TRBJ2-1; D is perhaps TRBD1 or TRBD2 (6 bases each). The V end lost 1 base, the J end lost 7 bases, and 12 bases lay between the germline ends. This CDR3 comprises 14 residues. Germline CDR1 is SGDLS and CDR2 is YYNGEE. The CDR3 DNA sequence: TGTGCCAGCAGCGTACTAGGGGGGAGGAATGAGCAGTTCTTC. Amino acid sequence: CASSVLGGRNEQFF.

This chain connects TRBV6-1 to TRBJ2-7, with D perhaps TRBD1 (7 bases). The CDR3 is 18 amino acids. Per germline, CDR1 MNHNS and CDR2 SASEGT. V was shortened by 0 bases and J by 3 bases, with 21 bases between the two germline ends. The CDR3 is CASSEARFQGGTYYEQYF. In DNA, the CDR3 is TGTGCCAGCAGTGAAGCGAGGTTCCAGGGGGGAACATACTACGAGCAGTACTTC.

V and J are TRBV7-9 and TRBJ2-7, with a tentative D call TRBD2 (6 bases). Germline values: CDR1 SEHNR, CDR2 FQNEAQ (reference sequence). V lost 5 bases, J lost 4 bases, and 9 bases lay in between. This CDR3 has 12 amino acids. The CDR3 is CASSRDLYEQYF. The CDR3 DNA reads TGTGCCAGCAGCAGGGACTTGTACGAGCAGTACTTC. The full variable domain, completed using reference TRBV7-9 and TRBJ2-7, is DTGVSQNPRHKITKRGQNVTFRCDPISEHNRLYWYRQTLGQGPEFLTYFQNEAQLEKSRLLSDRFSAERPKGSFSTLEIQRTEQGDSAMYLCASSRDLYEQYFGPGTRLTVT.

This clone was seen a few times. The CDR3 protein is CASSLRLEWRTGELFF. The CDR3 DNA reads as TGTGCCAGCAGTCTGAGACTAGAGTGGCGAACCGGGGAGCTGTTTTTT. V and J are TRBV27 and TRBJ2-2; tentatively, D is TRBD2 (6 bases). Germline assignment: CDR1 MNHEY and CDR2 SMNVEV (reference sequence). The CDR3 length is 16 residues. V gave up 5 bases and J gave up 5 bases, with 18 bases separating them.

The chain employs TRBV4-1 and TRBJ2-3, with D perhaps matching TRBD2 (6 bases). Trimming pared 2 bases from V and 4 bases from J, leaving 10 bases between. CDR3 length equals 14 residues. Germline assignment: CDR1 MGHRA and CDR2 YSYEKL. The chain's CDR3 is CASSQFPGADTQYF. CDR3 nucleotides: TGCGCCAGCAGCCAATTTCCGGGGGCAGATACGCAGTATTTT.

The CDR3 bases are TGTGCCAGCAGCGTAGAAGCCCGGACTAGCGGGGTCCAAGAGACCCAGTACTTC. Its protein is CASSVEARTSGVQETQYF. V is TRBV9 and J is TRBJ2-5; 12 bases are shared with TRBD2. V lost 0 bases and J lost 1; bases outside the gene matches: 7. The CDR3 contains 18 residues. The germline V gene has CDR1 SGDLS and CDR2 YYNGEE.

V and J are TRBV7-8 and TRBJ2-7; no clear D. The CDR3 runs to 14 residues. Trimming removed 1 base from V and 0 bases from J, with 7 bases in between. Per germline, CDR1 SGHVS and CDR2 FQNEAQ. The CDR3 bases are TGTGCCAGCAGCTTAGTTCTCAGCTCCTACGAGCAGTACTTC. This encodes CASSLVLSSYEQYF.

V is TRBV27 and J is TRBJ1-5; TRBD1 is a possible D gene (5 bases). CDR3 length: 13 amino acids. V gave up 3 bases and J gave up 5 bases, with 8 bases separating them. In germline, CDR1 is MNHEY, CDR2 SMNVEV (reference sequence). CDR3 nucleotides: TGTGCCAGCAGTTTCCTAGGGGATCAGCCCCAGCATTTT. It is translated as CASSFLGDQPQHF.